The 19 T cell receptor beta chains below all came from one sample that was sequenced in a study of blood T cell repertoires in COVID-19. Libraries were prepared by immunoSEQ multiplex PCR; TCRdb keeps only in-frame clonotypes and omits some of them. The sample lists approximately 250,000 clones, about 87% occurring once. What was sequenced was peripheral blood. Receptor source: a human donor in a cohort sampled during active COVID-19.

The chain recombines TRBV5-6 with TRBJ2-7; 13 bases map to TRBD2. This CDR3 is 15 amino acids long. The germline V gene encodes CDR1 SGHDT and CDR2 YYEEEE. The trim removed 4 bases at V and 2 bases at J, leaving 3 bases unmatched. This chain's CDR3 is CASSSGLAGAYEQYF. For the CDR3, the DNA is TGTGCCAGCAGCAGTGGACTAGCGGGAGCCTACGAGCAGTACTTC.

This sequence joins TRBV6-9 and TRBJ2-2, with 14 positions matching TRBD2. The CDR3 totals 20 residues. Germline CDR1 is MNHGY and CDR2 is SVAAGI. J was trimmed by 7 bases and V by 7 bases; bases with no gene match: 20. In DNA form, the CDR3 reads TGTGCCAGCACCCGATCCGGGACTAGCGGGGGAAGGTTGAGGGGCGGGGAGCTGTTTTTT. It is translated as CASTRSGTSGGRLRGGELFF.

V usage is TRBV5-5 and J usage is TRBJ2-4, with TRBD1 as a possible D gene (6 bases). The V gene lost 4 bases and the J gene lost 1 base, with 15 bases spanning the gap. This CDR3 contains 16 residues. Germline CDR1 is SGHKS and CDR2 is YYEKEE (reference sequence). The CDR3 DNA reads as TGTGCCAGCAGCCCAACAGGGTGGGGGGCCAAAAACATTCAGTACTTC. It yields the protein CASSPTGWGAKNIQYF.

This sequence joins TRBV2 and TRBJ2-7, with D perhaps TRBD1 (6 bases). V shed 4 bases and J shed 2 bases, with 18 bases lying between them. Looked up from germline, CDR1 is SNHLY and CDR2 is FYNNEI. CDR3 length: 16 amino acids. CDR3 region: CASSGRVRGSAYEQYF. Here the CDR3 DNA reads TGTGCCAGCAGTGGCCGAGTCAGGGGTTCGGCCTACGAGCAGTACTTC. Based on the CDR3 plus reference TRBV2 and TRBJ2-7, the full variable domain is EPEVTQTPSHQVTQMGQEVILRCVPISNHLYFYWYRQILGQKVEFLVSFYNNEISEKSEIFDDQFSVERPDGSNFTLKIRSTKLEDSAMYFCASSGRVRGSAYEQYFGPGTRLTVT.

The chain is built from TRBV5-1 and TRBJ2-1; TRBD2 matches 10 bases. This CDR3 spans 16 amino acids. The germline CDR1 and CDR2 sequences are SGHRS and YFSETQ. With V trimmed by 7 bases and J by 4 bases, 11 bases remained unmatched. The CDR3 region has the DNA TGCGCCAGCCGGTCATACACTAGCGGGAATTACAATGAGCAGTTCTTC. This sequence encodes CASRSYTSGNYNEQFF.

The chain uses TRBV3-1 (or the pseudogene TRBV3-2) and TRBJ2-1; TRBD2 is a possible D gene (5 bases). CDR1 LGHDT and CDR2 YNNKEL come from the germline V gene (reference sequence). Trimming removed 5 bases from V and 2 bases from J, with 7 bases in between. CDR3 length: 13 amino acids. The CDR3 spells CASSALAYNEQFF. CDR3 coding DNA: TGTGCCAGCAGCGCACTAGCCTACAATGAGCAGTTCTTC.

The V call is TRBV19, the J call TRBJ2-2, with 11 nucleotides matching TRBD2. Germline V CDR1 and CDR2: LNHDA, SQIVND (reference sequence). Unmatched junction bases numbered 9, after V lost 5 bases and J lost 7 bases. The CDR3 length is 16 residues. CDR3: CASSVLLAGVGGELFF. As DNA, the CDR3 is TGTGCCAGTAGTGTCCTACTAGCGGGGGTCGGCGGGGAGCTGTTTTTT.

This clone has a single count. The chain uses TRBV5-1 and TRBJ2-5; TRBD2 matches at 11 bases. Germline V gene sequence: CDR1 SGHRS, CDR2 YFSETQ. J lost 5 bases, V lost 4 bases, and 16 bases had no gene match. This CDR3 has 18 residues. CDR3 sequence (DNA): TGCGCCAGCAGCCTTAAAGTGGTAGCGGGAGGGCGTATTGAGACCCAGTACTTC. It encodes CASSLKVVAGGRIETQYF.

This chain connects TRBV7-9 to TRBJ2-3, with 12 bases fitting TRBD2. CDR3 length equals 16 residues. The ends lost 3 bases at V and 2 bases at J; junction bases unmatched: 3. The germline CDR1 and CDR2 sequences are SEHNR and FQNEAQ (reference sequence). The CDR3 sequence: CASSFRLAGATDTQYF. The DNA for the CDR3 is TGTGCCAGCAGCTTTCGACTAGCGGGGGCCACAGATACGCAGTATTTT.

This rearrangement joins TRBV19 to TRBJ1-2, with TRBD1 as a possible D gene (6 bases). CDR3 size: 14 residues. Germline V CDR1 and CDR2: LNHDA, SQIVND (reference sequence). V lost 5 bases and J 4 bases, leaving 14 bases between the germline ends. CDR3 in DNA: TGTGCCAGTAGTCCACAGGGTCTGGCCTATGGCTACACCTTC. This translates into CASSPQGLAYGYTF.

The chain combines TRBV3-1 (or the pseudogene TRBV3-2) with TRBJ2-2; a possible D gene is TRBD2 (7 bases). Trimming removed 7 bases at V and 5 bases at J, with 14 bases between. CDR1 LGHDT and CDR2 YNNKEL come from the germline V gene (reference sequence). CDR3 length: 14 amino acids. The CDR3 bases are TGTGCCAGCAAGGGGGGGCGCTTGACCGGGGAGCTGTTTTTT. Protein: CASKGGRLTGELFF.

This chain joins TRBV3-1 (or the pseudogene TRBV3-2) and TRBJ2-7; 12 bases fit TRBD2. J lost 6 bases, V lost 2 bases, and 5 bases had no gene match. The CDR3 covers 15 residues. Germline V gene data show CDR1 as LGHDT and CDR2 as YNNKEL (reference sequence). The CDR3 DNA reads as TGTGCCAGCAGCCAACTAGCGGGAGGGCCGGGCGAGCAGTACTTC. As protein: CASSQLAGGPGEQYF.

This chain joins TRBV5-1 and TRBJ1-1, with D maybe TRBD1 (6 bases). Trimming shortened V by 0 bases and J by 12 bases, and 12 bases separated the two germline ends. The CDR3 totals 12 residues. Per germline, CDR1 SGHRS and CDR2 YFSETQ. The CDR3 sequence is CASSLGQDLSFF. The CDR3 DNA sequence: TGCGCCAGCAGCTTGGGACAGGACCTATCTTTCTTT.

This rearrangement joins TRBV28 to TRBJ2-1, with D perhaps matching TRBD2 (5 bases). The V end was cut by 6 bases, the J end by 4 bases, with 16 bases between. Per germline, CDR1 MDHEN and CDR2 SYDVKM. The CDR3 extends over 15 amino acids. The CDR3: CASSHGDRVYNEQFF. The CDR3 DNA reads TGTGCCAGCAGCCACGGGGATCGAGTTTACAATGAGCAGTTCTTC.

This chain links TRBV7-2 with TRBJ2-5; perhaps TRBD1 as D (6 bases). CDR1 is SGHTA, CDR2 FQGNSA, per germline. V lost 4 bases to trimming and J lost 1 base, with 10 bases between them. This CDR3 has 14 amino acids. The CDR3 DNA reads as TGTGCCAGCAGCTCATGGACAGCCCAAGAGACCCAGTACTTC. It is translated as CASSSWTAQETQYF.

The chain combines TRBV18 with TRBJ1-2; D gene ambiguous. Trimming took off 3 bases at V and 4 bases at J, with 12 bases between the two ends. This CDR3 is built from 14 residues. Per germline, CDR1 KGHSH and CDR2 LQKENI. As DNA, the CDR3 is TGTGCCAGCTCACCGGTGGAGAAGCGCTATGGCTACACCTTC. It yields the protein CASSPVEKRYGYTF. The entire variable domain, with the rest obtained from reference TRBV18 and TRBJ1-2, is as follows: NAGVMQNPRHLVRRRGQEARLRCSPMKGHSHVYWYRQLPEEGLKFMVYLQKENIIDESGMPKERFSAEFPKEGPSILRIQQVVRGDSAAYFCASSPVEKRYGYTFGSGTRLTVV.

The J gene is TRBJ2-1, the V gene TRBV11-3, with 8 bases that match TRBD2. V trimming: 5 bases; J trimming: 9 bases; junction bases outside the gene matches: 9. This CDR3 is 14 amino acids long. Germline V gene data show CDR1 as SGHNT and CDR2 as YENEEA. In DNA form, the CDR3 reads TGTGCCAGCAGCGCCGGGGGGGCCCTCTTTGAGCAGTTCTTC. As protein: CASSAGGALFEQFF.

The chain uses TRBV13 and TRBJ2-2; D unresolved. This CDR3 is built from 18 residues. Deletions cut 4 bases from V and 3 bases from J, with 21 bases between. CDR1 is PRHDT and CDR2 is FYEKMQ in the germline V gene (reference sequence). CDR3 amino acids: CASSSNDPGMAYTGELFF. CDR3 DNA sequence: TGTGCCAGCAGCTCTAATGACCCAGGAATGGCATACACCGGGGAGCTGTTTTTT. The full variable domain, rest sourced from reference TRBV13 and TRBJ2-2, is AAGVIQSPRHLIKEKRETATLKCYPIPRHDTVYWYQQGPGQDPQFLISFYEKMQSDKGSIPDRFSAQQFSDYHSELNMSSLELGDSALYFCASSSNDPGMAYTGELFFGEGSRLTVL.

The chain couples TRBV5-1 to TRBJ1-2; the match to TRBD1 covers 12 bases. With 3 bases clipped from V and 7 bases from J, the junction kept 7 bases outside the gene matches. This CDR3 is 15 amino acids long. Germline V gene sequence: CDR1 SGHRS, CDR2 YFSETQ. This CDR3 is CASSYNQGQGAGYTF. In DNA form, the CDR3 reads TGCGCCAGCAGCTATAATCAGGGACAGGGGGCTGGCTACACCTTC.